The T cell receptor (beta chain) under discussion was sequenced for a study of blood T cell repertoires in COVID-19. On the study more broadly: COVID-19 samples from acute and convalescent phases originated in the United States, Italy and Spain. From T cells, B-cell-depleted T cells, or PBMCs came the material, which was cDNA or gDNA.

Original processing methods: It was from reference gene primer amplification that nucleated cell counts were estimated. The method was immunoSEQ multiplex PCR; TCRdb's version includes in-frame clones alone and lacks a portion of them. The V and J calls and the clone size are those of that table, but D and trimming were determined from the DNA. The sample lists fewer than 250,000 clones, over 75% occurring once. V was clipped by 9 bases and J by 4 bases; unmatched bases: 9. Looked up from germline, CDR1 is KGHSH and CDR2 is LQKENI. This CDR3 has 14 residues. This sequence joins TRBV18 and TRBJ2-1, with 7 bases lining up with TRBD1. The sequenced material came from peripheral blood. This receptor was identified in a woman in her forties or fifties with acute or convalescent COVID-19. This CDR3 is CASSPGQKYNEQFF. Written as DNA, the CDR3 is TGTGCCAGTTCGCCGGGACAGAAGTACAATGAGCAGTTCTTC.